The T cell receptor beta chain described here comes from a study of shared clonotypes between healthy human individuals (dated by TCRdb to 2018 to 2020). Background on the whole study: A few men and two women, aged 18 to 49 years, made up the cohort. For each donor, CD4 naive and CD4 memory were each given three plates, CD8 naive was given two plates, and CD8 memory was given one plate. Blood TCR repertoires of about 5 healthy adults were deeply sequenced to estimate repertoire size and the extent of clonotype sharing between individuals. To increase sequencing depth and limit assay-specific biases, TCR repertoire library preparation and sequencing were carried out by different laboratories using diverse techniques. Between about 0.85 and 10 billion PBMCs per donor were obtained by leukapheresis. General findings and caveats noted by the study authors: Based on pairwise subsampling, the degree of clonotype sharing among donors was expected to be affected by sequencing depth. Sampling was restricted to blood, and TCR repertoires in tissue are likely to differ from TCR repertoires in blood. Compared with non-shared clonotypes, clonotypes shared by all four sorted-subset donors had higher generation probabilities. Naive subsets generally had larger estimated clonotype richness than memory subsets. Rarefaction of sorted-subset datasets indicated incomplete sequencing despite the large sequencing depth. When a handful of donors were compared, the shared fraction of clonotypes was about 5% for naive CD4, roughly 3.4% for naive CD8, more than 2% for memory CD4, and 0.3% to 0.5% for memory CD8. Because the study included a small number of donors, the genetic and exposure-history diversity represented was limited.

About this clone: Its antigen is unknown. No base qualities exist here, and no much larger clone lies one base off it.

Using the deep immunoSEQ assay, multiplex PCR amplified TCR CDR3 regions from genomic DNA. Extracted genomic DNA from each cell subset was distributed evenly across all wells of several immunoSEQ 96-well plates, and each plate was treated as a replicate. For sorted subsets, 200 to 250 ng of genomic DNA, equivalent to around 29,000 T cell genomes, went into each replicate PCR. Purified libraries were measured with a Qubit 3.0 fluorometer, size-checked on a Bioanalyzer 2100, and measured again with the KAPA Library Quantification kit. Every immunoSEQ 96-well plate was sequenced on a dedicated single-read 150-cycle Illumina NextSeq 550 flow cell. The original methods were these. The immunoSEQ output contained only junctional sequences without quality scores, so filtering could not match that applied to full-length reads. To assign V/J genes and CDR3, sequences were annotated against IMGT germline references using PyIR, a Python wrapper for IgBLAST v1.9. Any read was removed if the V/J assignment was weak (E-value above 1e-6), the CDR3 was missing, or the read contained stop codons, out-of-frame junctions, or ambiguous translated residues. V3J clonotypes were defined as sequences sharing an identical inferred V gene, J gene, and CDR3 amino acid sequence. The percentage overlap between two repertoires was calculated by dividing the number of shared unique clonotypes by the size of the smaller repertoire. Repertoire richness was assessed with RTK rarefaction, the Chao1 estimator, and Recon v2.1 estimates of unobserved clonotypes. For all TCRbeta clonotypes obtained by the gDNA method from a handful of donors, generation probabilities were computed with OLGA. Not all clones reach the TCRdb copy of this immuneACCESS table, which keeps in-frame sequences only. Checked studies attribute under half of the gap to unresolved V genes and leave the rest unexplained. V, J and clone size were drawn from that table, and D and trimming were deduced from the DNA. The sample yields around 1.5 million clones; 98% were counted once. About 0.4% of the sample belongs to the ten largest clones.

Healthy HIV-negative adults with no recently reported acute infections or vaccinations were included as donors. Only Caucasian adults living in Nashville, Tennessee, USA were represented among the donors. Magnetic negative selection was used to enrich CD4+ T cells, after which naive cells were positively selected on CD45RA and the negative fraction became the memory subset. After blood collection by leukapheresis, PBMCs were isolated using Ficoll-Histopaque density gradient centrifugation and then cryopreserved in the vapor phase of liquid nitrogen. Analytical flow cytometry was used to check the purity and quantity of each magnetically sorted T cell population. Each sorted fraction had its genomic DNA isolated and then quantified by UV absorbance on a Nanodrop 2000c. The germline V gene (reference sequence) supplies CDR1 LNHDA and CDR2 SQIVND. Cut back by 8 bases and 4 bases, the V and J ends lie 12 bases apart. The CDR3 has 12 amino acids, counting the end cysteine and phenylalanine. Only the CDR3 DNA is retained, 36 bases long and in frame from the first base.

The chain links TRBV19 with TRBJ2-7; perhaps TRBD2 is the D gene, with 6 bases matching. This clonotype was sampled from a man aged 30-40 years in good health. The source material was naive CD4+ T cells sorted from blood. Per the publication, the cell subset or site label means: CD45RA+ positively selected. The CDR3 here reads CASGRAGYEQYF. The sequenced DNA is TGTGCCAGTGGGCGGGCGGGATACGAGCAGTACTTC. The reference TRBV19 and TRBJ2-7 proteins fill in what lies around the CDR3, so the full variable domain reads DGGITQSPKYLFRKEGQNVTLSCEQNLNHDAMYWYRQDPGQGLRLIYYSQIVNDFQKGDIAEGYSVSREKKESFPLTVTSAQKNPTAFYLCASGRAGYEQYFGPGTRLTVT.